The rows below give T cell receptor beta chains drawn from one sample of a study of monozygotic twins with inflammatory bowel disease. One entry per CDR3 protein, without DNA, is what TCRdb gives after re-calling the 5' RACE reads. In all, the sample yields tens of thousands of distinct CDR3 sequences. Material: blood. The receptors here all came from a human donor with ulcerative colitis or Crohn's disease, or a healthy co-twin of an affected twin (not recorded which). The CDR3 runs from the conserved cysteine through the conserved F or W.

CDR3 protein: CASSDGGGRPQPQHF; V gene: TRBV2; J gene: TRBJ1-5
CDR3 protein: CASSLSEVNTEAFF; V gene: TRBV7-6; J gene: TRBJ1-1
CDR3 protein: CASGEGIYNEQFF; V gene: TRBV11-3; J gene: TRBJ2-1
CDR3 protein: CSVELARSGNTIYF; V gene: TRBV29-1; J gene: TRBJ1-3
CDR3 protein: CSACPGSTEAFF; V gene: TRBV20-1; J gene: TRBJ1-1
CDR3 protein: CASSLGGVANTEAFF; V gene: TRBV5-6; J gene: TRBJ1-1
CDR3 protein: CASSLQGAGTDTQYF; V gene: TRBV5-4; J gene: TRBJ2-3
CDR3 protein: CASSLEIDRGKAFF; V gene: TRBV11-2; J gene: TRBJ1-1
CDR3 protein: CASSPRTGADTQYF; V gene: TRBV5-1; J gene: TRBJ2-3
CDR3 protein: CASSPQGLGDEQFF; V gene: TRBV7-3; J gene: TRBJ2-1
CDR3 protein: CASTAPGQGVYEQYF; V gene: TRBV7-2; J gene: TRBJ2-7
CDR3 protein: CSAYSGPQDTQYF; V gene: TRBV20-1; J gene: TRBJ2-3
CDR3 protein: CASSSPATSTDTQYF; V gene: TRBV13; J gene: TRBJ2-3
CDR3 protein: CSAIPGQYSNQPQHF; V gene: TRBV20-1; J gene: TRBJ1-5
CDR3 protein: CASSVQSTSTDTQYF; V gene: TRBV9; J gene: TRBJ2-3
CDR3 protein: CASSLRGDGGGSGASPLHF; V gene: TRBV7-8; J gene: TRBJ1-6
CDR3 protein: CASSWDGDSYEQYF; V gene: TRBV5-5; J gene: TRBJ2-7
CDR3 protein: CSAREGIANYGYTF; V gene: TRBV20-1; J gene: TRBJ1-2